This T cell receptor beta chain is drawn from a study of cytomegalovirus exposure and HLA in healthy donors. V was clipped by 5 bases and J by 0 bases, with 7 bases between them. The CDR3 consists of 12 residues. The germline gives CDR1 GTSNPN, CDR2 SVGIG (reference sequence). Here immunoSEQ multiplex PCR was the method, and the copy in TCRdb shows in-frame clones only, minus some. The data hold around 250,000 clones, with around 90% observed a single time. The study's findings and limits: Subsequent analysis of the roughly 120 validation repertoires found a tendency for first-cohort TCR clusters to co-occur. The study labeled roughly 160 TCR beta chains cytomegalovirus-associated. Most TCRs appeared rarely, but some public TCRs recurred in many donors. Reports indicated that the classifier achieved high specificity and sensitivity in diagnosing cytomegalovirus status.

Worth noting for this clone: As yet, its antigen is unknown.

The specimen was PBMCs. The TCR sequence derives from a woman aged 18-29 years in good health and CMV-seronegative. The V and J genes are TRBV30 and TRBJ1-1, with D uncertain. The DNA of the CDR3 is TGTGCCTGGGCGGTTATGAACACTGAAGCTTTCTTT. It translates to CAWAVMNTEAFF.